This TCR beta chain was captured by sequencing in a study of OX40 agonist ivuxolimab in advanced cancers. General notes on the study: The costimulatory receptor OX40 (CD134) was targeted by ivuxolimab, a fully human IgG2 agonistic monoclonal antibody. Intravenous ivuxolimab was administered to patients every 2 weeks at six dose levels: 0.01, 0.1, 0.3, 1.5, 3 and 10 mg/kg. Of the 50 or so patients in dose escalation, about 20 had hepatocellular carcinoma, about 15 had melanoma, 9 had renal cell carcinoma and 9 had head and neck cancer. The dose-escalation cohort was over 70% male with a mean age of about 60 years, ranging from roughly 20 to 80. Prior anti-PD-1, anti-PD-L1 or anti-CTLA-4 therapy was permitted, and checkpoint inhibitors had been received by about two fifths of dose-escalation patients. Partial responses occurred in three dose-escalation patients, of whom one had hepatocellular carcinoma and two had cutaneous melanoma. The purpose of peripheral TCRbeta sequencing was to test whether ivuxolimab changed TCR sequence diversity and led to clonal T-cell expansion. The paper describes the monotherapy dose-escalation part (N = 52 patients) of the phase I trial of ivuxolimab.

Comment on this clone: There is no known antigen for this receptor. Base qualities are not recorded, but no much larger clone differs from it by a single base.

Genomic DNA was extracted from sorted cells for sequencing of the TCRbeta CDR3 region. TCRbeta CDR3 regions were sequenced using the immunoSEQ Assay. TCRdb stores this immuneACCESS table with in-frame sequences only. Part of the clones is absent; in the studies checked, under half of the shortfall reflects unresolved V genes, and no reason is known for the rest. A total of about 45,000 clones appear in this sample, roughly 88% of them only once. 2.6% of the sample is in the top ten clones. The trial excluded patients who had a history of autoimmune disease or were on systemic immunosuppression. In every dose cohort, peripheral blood was drawn for TCR sequencing at baseline, cycle 4 day 1, and cycle 7 day 1. Samples came from an open-label, multicenter, first-in-human phase I dose-escalation trial of ivuxolimab. The trial enrolled adults with locally advanced or metastatic head and neck squamous cell, hepatocellular, melanoma or renal cell carcinoma. CD4+ and CD8+ T cells were sorted separately from peripheral blood before TCR sequencing.

The CDR3 numbers 13 residues from cysteine through phenylalanine. Left in the record is the CDR3 DNA by itself, 39 bases read in frame from the first base. Reading the germline V gene gives CDR1 SGHRS and CDR2 YFSETQ. V is trimmed back by 5 bases and J by 4 bases, and the junction contains 5 bases that no gene match accounts for. Study-level results and caveats: At doses from 0.1 to 3.0 mg/kg, clonal expansion was seen in both CD4+ and CD8+ blood T cells between baseline and week 6. Low levels of normalized T-cell clonal expansion were also shown by some nonresponding patients. In the 0.1-3.0 mg/kg groups, partial responders were among the patients with the lowest normalized peripheral clonal expansion, particularly in CD8+ T cells. On average, CD8+ T cells showed more expanded clones than CD4+ T cells after ivuxolimab. Which antigens the clonally expanded peripheral T cells were specific for was not determined.

The specimen comprised CD4+ or CD8+ T cells sorted from blood, sampled in a trial of the OX40 agonist ivuxolimab. The rearrangement combines TRBV5-1 with TRBJ1-2, with 7 middle bases fitting TRBD1. The receptor's source is an adult with an advanced solid tumor such as melanoma, head and neck, liver or kidney cancer. The CDR3 corresponds to CASSRDSLYGYTF. The DNA sequence is as follows: TGCGCCAGCAGTCGGGACAGCCTCTATGGCTACACCTTC.